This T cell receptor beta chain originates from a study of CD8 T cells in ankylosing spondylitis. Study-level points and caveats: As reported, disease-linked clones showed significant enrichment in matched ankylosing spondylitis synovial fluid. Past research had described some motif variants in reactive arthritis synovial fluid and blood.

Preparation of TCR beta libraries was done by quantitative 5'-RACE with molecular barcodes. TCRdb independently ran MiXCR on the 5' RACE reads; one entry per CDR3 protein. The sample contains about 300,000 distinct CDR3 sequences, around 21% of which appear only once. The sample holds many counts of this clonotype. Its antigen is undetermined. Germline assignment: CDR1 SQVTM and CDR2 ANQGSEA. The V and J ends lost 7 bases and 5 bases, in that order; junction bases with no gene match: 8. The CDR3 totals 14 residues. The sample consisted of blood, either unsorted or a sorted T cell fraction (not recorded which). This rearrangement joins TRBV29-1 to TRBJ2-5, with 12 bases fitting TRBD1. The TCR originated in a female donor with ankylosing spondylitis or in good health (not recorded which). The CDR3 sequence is CSAARGQGAETQYF. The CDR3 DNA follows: TGCAGCGCCGCGAGGGGACAGGGGGCGGAGACCCAGTACTTC.